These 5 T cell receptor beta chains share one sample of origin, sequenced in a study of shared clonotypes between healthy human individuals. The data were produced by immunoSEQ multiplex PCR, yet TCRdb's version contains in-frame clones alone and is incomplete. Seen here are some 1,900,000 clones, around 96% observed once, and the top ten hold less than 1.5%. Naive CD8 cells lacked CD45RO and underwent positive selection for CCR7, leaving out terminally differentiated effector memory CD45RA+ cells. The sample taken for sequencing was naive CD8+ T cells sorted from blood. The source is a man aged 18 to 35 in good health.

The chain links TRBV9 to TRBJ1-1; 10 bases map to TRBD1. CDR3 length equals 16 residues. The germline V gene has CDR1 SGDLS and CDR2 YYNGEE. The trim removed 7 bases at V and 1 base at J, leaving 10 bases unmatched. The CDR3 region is CASDRRGQGTNTEAFF. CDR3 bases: TGTGCCAGCGACCGAAGGGGACAGGGGACGAACACTGAAGCTTTCTTT.

CDR3 DNA sequence: TGTGCCAGCAGCTTGGAATGGGGCGCAGATGAAAAACTGTTTTTT. Protein sequence: CASSLEWGADEKLFF. This rearrangement joins TRBV5-6 to TRBJ1-4; D may be TRBD1 (5 bases). V shed 0 bases and J shed 6 bases, with 12 bases lying between them. Germline CDR1 SGHDT, CDR2 YYEEEE. The CDR3 is 15 amino acids. Full variable domain (rest looked up from reference TRBV5-6 and TRBJ1-4): DAGVTQSPTHLIKTRGQQVTLRCSPKSGHDTVSWYQQALGQGPQFIFQYYEEEERQRGNFPDRFSGHQFPNYSSELNVNALLLGDSALYLCASSLEWGADEKLFFGSGTQLSVL.

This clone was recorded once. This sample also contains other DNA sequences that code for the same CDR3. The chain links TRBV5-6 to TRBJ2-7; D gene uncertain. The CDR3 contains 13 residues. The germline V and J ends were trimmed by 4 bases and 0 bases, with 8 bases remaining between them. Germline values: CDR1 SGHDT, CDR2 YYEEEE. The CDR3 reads CASSLVGSYEQYF. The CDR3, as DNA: TGTGCCAGCAGCCTAGTGGGCTCCTACGAGCAGTACTTC.

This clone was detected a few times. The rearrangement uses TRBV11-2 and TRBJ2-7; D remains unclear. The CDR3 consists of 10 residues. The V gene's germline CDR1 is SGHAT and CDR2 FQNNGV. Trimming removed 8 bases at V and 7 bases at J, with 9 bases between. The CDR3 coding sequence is TGTGCCAGCGGCCCCCGGGAGCAGTACTTC. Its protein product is CASGPREQYF.

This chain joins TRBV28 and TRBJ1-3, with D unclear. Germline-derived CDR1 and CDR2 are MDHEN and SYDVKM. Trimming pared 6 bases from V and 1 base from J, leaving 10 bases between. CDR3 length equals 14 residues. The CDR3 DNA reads TGTGCCAGCAGGAGTATCTCGTCTGGAAACACCATATATTTT. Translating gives CASRSISSGNTIYF.